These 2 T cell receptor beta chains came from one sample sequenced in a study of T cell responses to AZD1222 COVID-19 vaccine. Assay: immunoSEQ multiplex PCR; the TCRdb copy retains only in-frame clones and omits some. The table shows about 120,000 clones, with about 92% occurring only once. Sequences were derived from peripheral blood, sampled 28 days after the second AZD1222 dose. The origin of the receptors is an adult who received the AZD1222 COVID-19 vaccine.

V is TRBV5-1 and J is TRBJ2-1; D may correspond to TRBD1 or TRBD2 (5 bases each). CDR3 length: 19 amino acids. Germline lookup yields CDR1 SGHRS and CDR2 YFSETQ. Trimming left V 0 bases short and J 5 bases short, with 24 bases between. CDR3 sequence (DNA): TGCGCCAGCAGCTTGGCCAGGACGGGGCTTGGGCTGGTGGACAATGAGCAGTTCTTC. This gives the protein CASSLARTGLGLVDNEQFF.

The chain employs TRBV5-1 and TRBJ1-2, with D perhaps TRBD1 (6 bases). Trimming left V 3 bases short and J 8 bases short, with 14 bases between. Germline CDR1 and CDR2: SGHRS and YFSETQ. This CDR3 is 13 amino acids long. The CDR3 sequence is CASSSGTNRGYTF. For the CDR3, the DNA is TGCGCCAGCAGCTCGGGGACAAACAGGGGCTACACCTTC.